The source of this T cell receptor (beta chain) is a study of T cell responses to AZD1222 COVID-19 vaccine. Turning to the study itself: Pooled in the analysis were second doses at about 4 or about 12 weeks. The study, taken as a whole, reports: Increases in Spike-specific TCR breadth and depth were seen after two AZD1222 doses. Spike-wide coverage was observed for vaccine-associated CD4 TCRs, with dominant responses at 160-218 and 743-854. Clonal diversity was possibly underestimated, and the donors were mostly white British, with more females.

In regard to this clone: Its antigen is currently unknown.

Repertoires were generated with immunoSEQ multiplex PCR, while TCRdb's copy carries only in-frame clones and drops some. The sample records about 120,000 clones, roughly nine tenths being singletons. The input for sequencing was peripheral blood, taken on day 0 of AZD1222 vaccination. The clonotype originates from an adult in good health.

The CDR3 reads CASSESVIQFF. CDR3 nucleotide sequence: TGTGCCAGCAGTGAATCGGTTATTCAGTTCTTC. The gene calls are TRBV2 and TRBJ2-1; D is unclear. Germline lookup yields CDR1 SNHLY and CDR2 FYNNEI. V lost 2 bases, J lost 13 bases, and 9 bases lay in between. The CDR3 sequence is 11 residues long.